This T cell receptor (beta chain) was profiled in a study of cytomegalovirus exposure and HLA in healthy donors. General study findings and limits: A cluster of highly shared sequence variants was likely a sequencing artifact. Later analysis showed most CMV-associated TCR beta chains appearing HLA-restricted. The listing of 150 or so TCR beta chains classed them as cytomegalovirus-associated.

The CDR3 is made up of 17 amino acids. Looked up from germline, CDR1 is MGHRA and CDR2 is YSYEKL. V dropped 0 bases and J dropped 0 bases, with 14 bases sitting between them. Researchers ran the PCR with 60 Vbeta and 13 Jbeta primers. Profiling relied on immunoSEQ multiplex PCR, and the TCRdb table lists in-frame clones only, not all of them. The sample consists of approximately 110,000 clones, less than 70% of them appearing once. Of note for this clone: Its target is unknown.

The sequenced sample consisted of PBMCs. The TCR originated in a woman in her thirties in good health and CMV-seronegative. The gene calls are TRBV4-1 and TRBJ1-1; perhaps TRBD1 as D (5 bases). The CDR3 DNA sequence: TGCGCCAGCAGCCAAGATCGCGGGGCCCCAATGAACACTGAAGCTTTCTTT. It is translated as CASSQDRGAPMNTEAFF.